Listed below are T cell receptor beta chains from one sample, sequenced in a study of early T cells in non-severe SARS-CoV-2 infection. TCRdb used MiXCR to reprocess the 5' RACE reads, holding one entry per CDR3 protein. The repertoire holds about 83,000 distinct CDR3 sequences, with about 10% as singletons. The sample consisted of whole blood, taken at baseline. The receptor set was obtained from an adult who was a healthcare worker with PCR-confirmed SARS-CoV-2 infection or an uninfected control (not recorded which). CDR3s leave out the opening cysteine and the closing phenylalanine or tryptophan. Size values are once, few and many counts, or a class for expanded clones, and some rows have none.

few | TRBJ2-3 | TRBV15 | ATSRVYRVTDTQY
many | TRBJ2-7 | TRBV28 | ASSPLSLSYEQY
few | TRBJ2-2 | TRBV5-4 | ASSPRKNTGELF
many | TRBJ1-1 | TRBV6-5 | ASSYSGSGGRAF
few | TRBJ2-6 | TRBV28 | ASSLPVGANVLT
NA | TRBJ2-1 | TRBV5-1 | ASSLGTSDEQF
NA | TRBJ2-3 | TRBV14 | ASSQDDSGRAPDTQY
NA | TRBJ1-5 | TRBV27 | ASSPHSGQVAQPQH
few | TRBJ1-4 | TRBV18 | ASSPLPGQGEKLF
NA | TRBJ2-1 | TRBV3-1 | ASSQELVGSIGLTPYNEQF
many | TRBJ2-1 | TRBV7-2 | ASLPGLANNEQF
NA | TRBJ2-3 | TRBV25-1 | ASSGEADTQY
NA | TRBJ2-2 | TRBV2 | ASSEEAANTGELF
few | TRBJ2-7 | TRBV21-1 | ASSRTSGPPSYEQY
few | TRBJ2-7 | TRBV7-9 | ASSPGTSGRAYEQY
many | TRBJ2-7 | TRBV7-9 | ASSYGTGEQY
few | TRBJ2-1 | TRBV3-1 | ASSQGRAVEQF
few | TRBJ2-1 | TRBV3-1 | ASSQEMLAGTNEQF
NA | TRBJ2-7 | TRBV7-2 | ASSSKSGSIYEQY
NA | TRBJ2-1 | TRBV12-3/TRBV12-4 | ASSIPNGGNEQF
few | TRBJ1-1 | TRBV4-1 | ASSQASGTEAF
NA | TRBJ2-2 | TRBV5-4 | ASSYPTGGYTGELF
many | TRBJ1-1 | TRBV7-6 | ASSPFRVTNTEAF
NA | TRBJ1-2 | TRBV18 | ASSPGVGNYGYT
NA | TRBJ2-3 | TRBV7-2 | ASSLEGIELESDTQY
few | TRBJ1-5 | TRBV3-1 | ASSLQGASPQH
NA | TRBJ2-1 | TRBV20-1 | SARGGYNEQF
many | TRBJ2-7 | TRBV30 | AWSVLGYEQY
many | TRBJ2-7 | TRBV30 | AWSVPGSSYEQY
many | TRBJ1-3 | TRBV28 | ASSSPGYSGNTIY
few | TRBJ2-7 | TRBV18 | ASSPTREMGDEQY
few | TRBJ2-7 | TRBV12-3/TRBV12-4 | ASSLPGQTEQY
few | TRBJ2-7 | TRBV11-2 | ASSLEVTGGNTYEQY
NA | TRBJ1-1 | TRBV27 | ASSYRVGTEAF
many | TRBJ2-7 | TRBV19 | ASSWSHEQY
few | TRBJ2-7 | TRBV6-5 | ASTTFYEQY
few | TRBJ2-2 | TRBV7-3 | ASSTGQGAGELF
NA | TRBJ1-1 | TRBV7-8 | ASSWGQGGITEAF
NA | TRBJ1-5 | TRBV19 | ASSMGQGGPNQPQH
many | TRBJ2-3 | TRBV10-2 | ASGVRSSTDTQY
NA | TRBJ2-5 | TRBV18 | ASSPQEETQY
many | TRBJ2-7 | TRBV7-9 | ASSLGARPYEQY
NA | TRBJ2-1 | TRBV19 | ASSIDGASGRGNEQF
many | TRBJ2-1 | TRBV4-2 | ASSQLTSGSHNEQF
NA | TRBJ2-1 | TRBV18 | ASSPELAAYNEQF
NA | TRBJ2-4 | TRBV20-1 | SARDLSGDKNIQY